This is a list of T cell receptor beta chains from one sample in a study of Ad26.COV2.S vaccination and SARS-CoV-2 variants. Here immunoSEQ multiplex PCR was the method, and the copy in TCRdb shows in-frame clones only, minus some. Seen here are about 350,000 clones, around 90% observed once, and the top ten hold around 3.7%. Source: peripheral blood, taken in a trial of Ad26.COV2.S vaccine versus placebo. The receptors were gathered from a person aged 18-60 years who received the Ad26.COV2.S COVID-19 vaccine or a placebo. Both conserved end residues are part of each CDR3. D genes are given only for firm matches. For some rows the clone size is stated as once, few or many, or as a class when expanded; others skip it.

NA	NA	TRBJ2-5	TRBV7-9	CASSSETPQETQYF	TGTGCCAGCAGCTCCGAGACACCCCAAGAGACCCAGTACTTC
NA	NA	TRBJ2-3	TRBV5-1	CASSFFTGTPDTQYF	TGCGCCAGCAGCTTCTTCACCGGGACCCCAGATACGCAGTATTTT
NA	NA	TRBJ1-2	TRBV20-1	CSARGIYGYTF	TGCAGTGCTAGAGGGATCTATGGCTACACCTTC
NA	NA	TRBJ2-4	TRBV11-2	CASSLLGQNIQYF	TGTGCCAGCAGCTTATTGGGGCAAAACATTCAGTACTTC
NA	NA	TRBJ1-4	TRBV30	CAWSVTGRGEKLFF	TGTGCCTGGAGTGTAACAGGGAGGGGCGAAAAACTGTTTTTT
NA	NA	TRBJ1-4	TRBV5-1	CASSLMPNEKLFF	TGCGCCAGCAGCTTGATGCCTAATGAAAAACTGTTTTTT
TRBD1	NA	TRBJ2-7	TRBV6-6	CASSSNQGVPYEQYF	TGTGCCAGCAGTTCAAACCAGGGGGTACCCTACGAGCAGTACTTC
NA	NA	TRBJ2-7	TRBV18	CASSLEEGPYEQYF	TGTGCCAGCTCCCTAGAGGAGGGGCCTTACGAGCAGTACTTC
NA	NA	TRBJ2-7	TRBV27	CASSPRGRSYEQYF	TGTGCCAGCAGTCCACGGGGCAGATCCTACGAGCAGTACTTC
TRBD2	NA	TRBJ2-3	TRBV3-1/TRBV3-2	CASSQEYAGGPRTDTQYF	TGTGCCAGCAGCCAAGAGTACGCGGGGGGGCCCCGCACAGATACGCAGTATTTT
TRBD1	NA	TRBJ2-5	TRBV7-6	CASQMGAGGRETQYF	TGTGCCAGCCAAATGGGGGCAGGGGGCCGGGAGACCCAGTACTTC
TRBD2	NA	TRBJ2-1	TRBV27	CASSLNEGLAGMNEQFF	TGTGCCAGCAGTTTAAATGAGGGACTAGCGGGGATGAATGAGCAGTTCTTC
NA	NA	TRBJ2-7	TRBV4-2	CASRLTADGPYEQYF	TGTGCCAGCAGACTGACAGCCGACGGACCCTACGAGCAGTACTTC
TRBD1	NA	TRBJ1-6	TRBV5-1	CASSLGYSGTANSPLHF	TGCGCCAGCAGCTTGGGGTACTCCGGGACAGCAAATTCACCCCTCCACTTT
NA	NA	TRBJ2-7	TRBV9	CASSVDDSPYEQYF	TGTGCCAGCAGCGTCGACGACAGTCCCTACGAGCAGTACTTC
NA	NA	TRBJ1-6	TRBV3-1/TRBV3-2	CASSQYTTDPNSPLHF	TGTGCCAGCAGCCAATATACCACAGATCCGAATTCACCCCTCCACTTT
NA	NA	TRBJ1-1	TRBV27	CASSLSGASPEAFF	TGTGCCAGCAGTTTATCAGGGGCCTCCCCGGAAGCTTTCTTT
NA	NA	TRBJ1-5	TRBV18	CASSPPGGDQPQHF	TGTGCCAGCTCACCACCAGGGGGGGATCAGCCCCAGCATTTT
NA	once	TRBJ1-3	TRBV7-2	CASSPWVGLGGNTIYF	TGTGCCAGCAGCCCTTGGGTAGGGCTTGGGGGAAACACCATATATTTT
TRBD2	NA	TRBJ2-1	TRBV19	CASSIGTSGGYNEQFF	TGTGCCAGTAGTATAGGAACTAGCGGGGGGTACAATGAGCAGTTCTTC
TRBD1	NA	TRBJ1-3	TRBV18	CASSTTGGGNTIYF	TGTGCCAGCTCAACGACAGGGGGCGGAAACACCATATATTTT
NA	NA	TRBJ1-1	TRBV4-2	CASSQAAEGTEAFF	TGTGCCAGCAGCCAAGCGGCAGAAGGCACTGAAGCTTTCTTT
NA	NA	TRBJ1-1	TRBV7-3	CASSLYGPAGGTEAFF	TGTGCCAGCAGCTTATACGGGCCAGCCGGGGGCACTGAAGCTTTCTTT
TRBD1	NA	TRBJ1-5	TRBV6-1	CASSEGTGGYSNQPQHF	TGTGCCAGCAGTGAAGGGACAGGGGGATATAGCAATCAGCCCCAGCATTTT
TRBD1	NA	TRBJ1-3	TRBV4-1	CASSPDRAGNTIYF	TGCGCCAGCAGCCCGGACAGGGCTGGAAACACCATATATTTT
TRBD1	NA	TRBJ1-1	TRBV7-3	CASSASGTGHTEAFF	TGTGCCAGCAGCGCGTCCGGGACAGGGCACACTGAAGCTTTCTTT
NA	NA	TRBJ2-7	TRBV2	CASSDYRDYEQYF	TGTGCCAGCAGTGATTACCGGGACTACGAGCAGTACTTC
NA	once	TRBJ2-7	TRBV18	CASSTRGDSYEQYF	TGTGCCAGCTCAACGAGGGGGGACTCCTACGAGCAGTACTTC
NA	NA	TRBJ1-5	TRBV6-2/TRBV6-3	CASSPTGNQPQHF	TGTGCCAGCAGCCCGACAGGTAATCAGCCCCAGCATTTT
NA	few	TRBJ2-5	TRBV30	CAWTPGETQYF	TGTGCCTGGACCCCCGGAGAGACCCAGTACTTC
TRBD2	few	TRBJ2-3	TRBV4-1	CASSQASSRLAGDRDTQYF	TGCGCCAGCAGCCAAGCCTCAAGTCGACTAGCGGGGGACCGCGATACGCAGTATTTT
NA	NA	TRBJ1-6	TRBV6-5	CASSPPGTGNSPLHF	TGTGCCAGCAGTCCCCCAGGGACGGGGAATTCACCCCTCCACTTT
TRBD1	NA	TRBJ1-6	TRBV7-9	CASSFTGTGHNSPLHF	TGTGCCAGCAGTTTCACCGGGACAGGGCATAATTCACCCCTCCACTTT
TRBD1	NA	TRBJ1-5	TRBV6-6	CASRLPGTGGNQPQHF	TGTGCCAGCAGACTTCCCGGGACAGGGGGCAATCAGCCCCAGCATTTT
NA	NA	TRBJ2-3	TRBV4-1	CASSPQTGFSDTQYF	TGCGCCAGCAGCCCTCAAACAGGGTTCTCAGATACGCAGTATTTT